The T cell receptor beta chain under discussion was sequenced for a study of cytomegalovirus exposure and HLA in healthy donors. At the level of the study: The roughly 670 first-cohort repertoires shared a platform with the roughly 130 validation repertoires, as reported in a later analysis.

Trimming pared 1 base from V and 2 bases from J, leaving 8 bases between. Germline CDR1 reads SGHTA; CDR2 reads FQGNSA. CDR3 length: 14 amino acids. The repertoire was sequenced with immunoSEQ multiplex PCR; TCRdb's copy has only in-frame clones and lacks some. There are a few hundred thousand clones in the sample; roughly 91% occur only once, and approximately 3.1% lies in the top ten. This clone has a handful of counts. Its antigen remains unknown. Findings and limits, study-wide: Most TCR sequences showed up rarely, but some public TCRs showed up in many donors. Cytomegalovirus association was listed for 170 or so TCR beta chains. It was reportedly the case that the classifier diagnosed cytomegalovirus status with high specificity and sensitivity.

The clonotype was recovered from a woman younger than 45 in good health and CMV-seronegative. The rearrangement uses TRBV7-2 and TRBJ1-2; the D gene is possibly TRBD1 (5 bases). The specimen sequenced was PBMCs. The chain's CDR3 is CASSLGDRNYGYTF. CDR3 nucleotides: TGTGCCAGCAGCTTAGGCGACAGAAACTATGGCTACACCTTC. Full variable domain (rest looked up from reference TRBV7-2 and TRBJ1-2): GAGVSQSPSNKVTEKGKDVELRCDPISGHTALYWYRQSLGQGLEFLIYFQGNSAPDKSGLPSDRFSAERTGGSVSTLTIQRTQQEDSAVYLCASSLGDRNYGYTFGSGTRLTVV.